The 30 T cell receptor beta chains reported below all come from one sample, sequenced in a study of cytomegalovirus exposure and HLA in healthy donors. Primers for the PCR totalled 60 Vbeta and 13 Jbeta. Sequencing used immunoSEQ multiplex PCR; TCRdb keeps in-frame clones, though not all of them. Counted here are 200,000 to 250,000 clones, just over 75% occurring once; the ten biggest clones make up about 0.63%. Sequenced material: PBMCs. All receptors come from a man aged 18 to 29 in good health and CMV-seronegative.

The chain couples TRBV7-8 to TRBJ2-5; TRBD1 aligns across 12 bases. This CDR3 contains 16 residues. After removal of 4 bases from V and 7 bases from J, the junction contained 10 bases not matched to a gene. Per the germline V gene, CDR1 is SGHVS and CDR2 is FQNEAQ. DNA for the CDR3: TGTGCCAGCAGCTCTCGAGGGACAGGGGGCATATGGACCCAGTACTTC. Residues: CASSSRGTGGIWTQYF.

The chain recombines TRBV7-3 with TRBJ2-1; D is uncertain. V shed 1 base and J shed 5 bases, with 6 bases lying between them. Germline V gene data show CDR1 as SGHTA and CDR2 as FQGTGA. This CDR3 has 13 residues. The CDR3: CASSLNTHNEQFF. For the CDR3, the DNA is TGTGCCAGCAGCTTAAACACCCACAATGAGCAGTTCTTC.

The V call is TRBV6-5, the J call TRBJ2-2; 10 positions agree with TRBD2. V was clipped by 5 bases and J by 7 bases; unmatched bases: 4. CDR3 size: 14 residues. In germline, CDR1 is MNHEY, CDR2 SVGAGI. The CDR3 region is CASSTGLANGELFF. CDR3 DNA: TGTGCCAGCAGTACGGGACTAGCGAACGGGGAGCTGTTTTTT.

There are a few counts of this clone. The chain carries TRBV5-4 and TRBJ2-3, with 8 positions matching TRBD2. This CDR3 has 14 amino acids. The germline V gene has CDR1 SGHNT and CDR2 YYREEE (reference sequence). Trimming removed 2 bases from V and 9 bases from J; junction bases left unmatched: 8. CDR3 sequence reads: CASSFSSPGGTQYF. The CDR3 DNA reads TGTGCCAGCAGCTTTTCTTCCCCGGGAGGGACGCAGTATTTT.

Comments on this clone: The sample carries other DNA sequences with the same CDR3. The J gene is TRBJ2-1, the V gene TRBV7-3; possibly TRBD2 for D (6 bases). The CDR3 is made up of 15 amino acids. V was clipped by 1 base and J by 0 bases, with 7 bases between them. Per the germline V gene, CDR1 is SGHTA and CDR2 is FQGTGA. The CDR3 region is CASSLSGASYNEQFF. The CDR3, as DNA: TGTGCCAGCAGCTTAAGCGGGGCCTCCTACAATGAGCAGTTCTTC.

V is TRBV11-2 and J is TRBJ2-7, with 10 nucleotides matching TRBD1. Per the germline V gene, CDR1 is SGHAT and CDR2 is FQNNGV. The CDR3 is 14 amino acids. J lost 3 bases, V lost 4 bases, and 3 bases had no gene match. The CDR3 sequence: CASSWGQGYYEQYF. CDR3 DNA sequence: TGTGCCAGCAGCTGGGGACAGGGGTACTACGAGCAGTACTTC.

In nucleotides, the CDR3 is TGTGCCAGCAGTTACCAGGGCCAAGAGACCCAGTACTTC. The encoded protein is CASSYQGQETQYF. This sequence joins TRBV6-5 and TRBJ2-5, with D possibly TRBD1 on 5 matching bases. Trimming removed 2 bases from V and 1 base from J, with 5 bases in between. Per germline, CDR1 MNHEY and CDR2 SVGAGI. The length of the CDR3 is 13 residues.

The V call is TRBV19, the J call TRBJ1-2, with 7 bases identical to TRBD1. Germline CDR1 LNHDA, CDR2 SQIVND (reference sequence). The junction had 7 bases not matched to a gene; V was cut back by 0 bases and J by 3 bases. The CDR3 consists of 16 residues. The CDR3 reads CASSIDLTGLDYGYTF. The CDR3 nucleotides read TGTGCCAGTAGTATAGACCTGACAGGGCTGGACTATGGCTACACCTTC.

The chain recombines TRBV4-1 with TRBJ1-2; D ambiguous. The CDR3 is 15 amino acids. Germline CDR1 is MGHRA and CDR2 is YSYEKL. V lost 2 bases to trimming and J lost 8 bases, with 18 bases between them. CDR3 DNA: TGCGCCAGCAGCCAAAATGCGGGTGGCGGTTGGGGCTACACCTTC. Translating gives CASSQNAGGGWGYTF.

There are a few counts of this clone. The CDR3 here is CASSDGGTTYNEQFF. The CDR3 bases are TGTGCCAGCAGTGACGGTGGGACAACGTACAATGAGCAGTTCTTC. The chain links TRBV6-1 to TRBJ2-1; tentatively, D is TRBD1 (6 bases). Trimming took off 3 bases at V and 4 bases at J, with 13 bases between the two ends. This CDR3 has 15 residues. CDR1 and CDR2 from the germline V gene are MNHNS and SASEGT.

The chain is built from TRBV5-1 and TRBJ1-4, with 7 bases matching TRBD1. This CDR3 comprises 15 residues. J lost 0 bases, V lost 7 bases, and 6 bases had no gene match. Germline V gene sequence: CDR1 SGHRS, CDR2 YFSETQ. The DNA for the CDR3 is TGCGCCAGCTCGGGACAGAGTGCAACTAATGAAAAACTGTTTTTT. As protein: CASSGQSATNEKLFF.

The chain joins TRBV6-1 to TRBJ1-4; D ambiguous. Per germline, CDR1 MNHNS and CDR2 SASEGT. This CDR3 is built from 13 residues. V was pared by 6 bases and J by 7 bases, with 12 bases between. CDR3 in amino acids: CASRIQDPEKLFF. The CDR3 DNA reads as TGTGCCAGCAGAATTCAGGATCCTGAAAAACTGTTTTTT.

The sample holds a few counts of this clone. J is TRBJ2-1 and V is TRBV9, with TRBD1 identical over 9 bases. Germline V gene lookup returns CDR1 SGDLS and CDR2 YYNGEE. This CDR3 has 17 residues. With V trimmed by 0 bases and J by 10 bases, 14 bases remained unmatched. Here the CDR3 reads CASSVAGRTGGAREQFF. The CDR3 DNA reads as TGTGCCAGCAGCGTAGCGGGCAGAACAGGGGGCGCGAGGGAGCAGTTCTTC.

The chain combines TRBV7-8 with TRBJ1-5; TRBD1 is a possible D gene (5 bases). The V gene lost 1 base and the J gene lost 7 bases, with 14 bases spanning the gap. The CDR3 spans 15 residues. CDR1 is SGHVS, CDR2 FQNEAQ, per germline. The CDR3 bases are TGTGCCAGCAGCTTAGAGGGCAGGGTTGGACAGCCCCAGCATTTT. Translating it yields CASSLEGRVGQPQHF. The full variable domain, rest sourced from reference TRBV7-8 and TRBJ1-5, is GAGVSQSPRYKVAKRGQDVALRCDPISGHVSLFWYQQALGQGPEFLTYFQNEAQLDKSGLPSDRFFAERPEGSVSTLKIQRTQQEDSAVYLCASSLEGRVGQPQHFGDGTRLSIL.

This sequence joins TRBV27 and TRBJ1-5; D is unresolved. Deletions cut 6 bases from V and 4 bases from J, with 16 bases between. Germline CDR1 reads MNHEY; CDR2 reads SMNVEV (reference sequence). This CDR3 is built from 15 residues. CDR3 in amino acids: CASRSTIRGNQPQHF. For the CDR3, the DNA is TGTGCCAGCAGATCTACCATCCGGGGTAATCAGCCCCAGCATTTT.

The chain links TRBV7-2 to TRBJ1-1, with D possibly matching TRBD1 (5 bases). Germline loops: CDR1 SGHTA, CDR2 FQGNSA. This CDR3 comprises 15 residues. With 5 bases removed from V and 0 bases from J, the gap between germline ends came to 13 bases. The CDR3 loop is CASSPRQRMNTEAFF. CDR3 sequence (DNA): TGTGCCAGCAGCCCTCGACAGCGCATGAACACTGAAGCTTTCTTT.

V and J are TRBV27 and TRBJ1-2; a weak D match, TRBD1 (5 bases). Trimming stripped 3 bases from V and 4 bases from J, with 9 bases between. The CDR3 contains 13 residues. CDR1 MNHEY and CDR2 SMNVEV come from the germline V gene (reference sequence). The CDR3 spells CASSLERGYGYTF. The CDR3 region has the DNA TGTGCCAGCAGTTTGGAAAGGGGCTATGGCTACACCTTC.

This clone showed up just once. The chain employs TRBV9 and TRBJ1-2; possibly TRBD1 for D (5 bases). Trimming pared 0 bases from V and 3 bases from J, leaving 9 bases between. CDR1 SGDLS and CDR2 YYNGEE come from the germline V gene. CDR3 length: 14 residues. DNA for the CDR3: TGTGCCAGCAGCGTAGGGTCAGGGCACTATGGCTACACCTTC. It encodes CASSVGSGHYGYTF.

This clone was seen a few times. The chain is built from TRBV14 and TRBJ1-1, with D maybe TRBD1 (6 bases). The CDR3 length is 16 residues. The V gene's germline CDR1 is SGHDN and CDR2 FVKESK. Trimming took off 0 bases at V and 1 base at J, with 12 bases between the two ends. CDR3 sequence reads: CASSQERTGRNTEAFF. CDR3 DNA: TGTGCCAGCAGCCAAGAGAGAACAGGGAGGAACACTGAAGCTTTCTTT. The full variable domain, with the rest looked up from reference TRBV14 and TRBJ1-1, is EAGVTQFPSHSVIEKGQTVTLRCDPISGHDNLYWYRRVMGKEIKFLLHFVKESKQDESGMPNNRFLAERTGGTYSTLKVQPAELEDSGVYFCASSQERTGRNTEAFFGQGTRLTVV.

The DNA of the CDR3 is TGTGCCAGCAGCTTGGGTAGCGGGAGGCCCTTCCGAGAGCAGTACTTC. Translated, it gives CASSLGSGRPFREQYF. J is TRBJ2-7 and V is TRBV7-8; TRBD2 aligns across 10 bases. Germline assignment: CDR1 SGHVS and CDR2 FQNEAQ. Losses at the gene ends were 3 bases for V and 7 bases for J; bases not matched to a gene: 12. The CDR3 is made up of 16 amino acids.

The rearrangement links TRBV4-1 to TRBJ2-3; TRBD2 matches 12 bases. J gave up 6 bases and V 4 bases, and 8 bases lay outside the gene matches. The CDR3 is made up of 16 amino acids. Germline loops: CDR1 MGHRA, CDR2 YSYEKL. The CDR3 DNA sequence: TGCGCCAGCAGCCGCGACCTAGCGGGAGGGCGTGATACGCAGTATTTT. It codes for CASSRDLAGGRDTQYF.

The chain is built from TRBV11-2 and TRBJ2-7, with a tentative D call TRBD2 (6 bases). Germline V lookup: CDR1 SGHAT, CDR2 FQNNGV. The ends were cut back, 0 bases at V and 7 bases at J, with 19 bases in the middle. This CDR3 region has 16 residues. The CDR3 spells CASSLEVTRGRGEQYF. DNA of the CDR3: TGTGCCAGCAGCTTAGAAGTAACTAGGGGTCGGGGGGAGCAGTACTTC.

V is TRBV6-1 and J is TRBJ1-1; possible D gene TRBD1, 6 bases. The CDR3 has 14 amino acids. Germline lookup yields CDR1 MNHNS and CDR2 SASEGT. V was cut by 6 bases and J by 4 bases, with 15 bases left in between. The CDR3 here is CASSRGFRGTEAFF. The DNA for the CDR3 is TGTGCCAGCAGCCGAGGCTTCAGGGGCACTGAAGCTTTCTTT.

The V and J genes are TRBV7-8 and TRBJ2-3, with 8 positions matching TRBD1. V was clipped by 5 bases and J by 0 bases; unmatched bases: 4. This CDR3 contains 15 residues. The germline gives CDR1 SGHVS, CDR2 FQNEAQ. This CDR3 reads CASSPWTGSTDTQYF. The CDR3 region has the DNA TGTGCCAGCAGCCCCTGGACAGGGAGCACAGATACGCAGTATTTT.

This sequence joins TRBV5-1 and TRBJ1-3; TRBD1 agrees at 7 bases. CDR1 and CDR2 (germline): SGHRS, YFSETQ. The junction had 9 bases not matched to a gene; V was cut back by 5 bases and J by 4 bases. The CDR3 is 15 residues long. CDR3 amino acids: CASRNTGASGNTIYF. CDR3 DNA: TGCGCCAGCAGGAACACAGGGGCTTCCGGAAACACCATATATTTT.

The chain uses TRBV6-1 and TRBJ2-7, with D perhaps TRBD2 (5 bases). Per the germline V gene, CDR1 is MNHNS and CDR2 is SASEGT. V was cut by 3 bases and J by 4 bases, with 16 bases left in between. The CDR3 runs to 15 residues. CDR3 nucleotides: TGTGCCAGCAGTGACAAGAAGGAGGCGGCATACGAGCAGTACTTC. It specifies CASSDKKEAAYEQYF.

A note on this clone: Germline and junction disagree at one end, which may indicate a read error. The chain uses TRBV7-7 and TRBJ2-5, with D possibly being TRBD2 (6 bases). There are 14 residues in the CDR3. Germline assignment: CDR1 SSHAT and CDR2 FNYEAQ (reference sequence). In DNA, the CDR3 is TGTGCTAGCAGCTTAGCTGCGGGGAGGGAGACCCAGTACTTC. Its translation: CASSLAAGRETQYF.

The J gene is TRBJ2-2, the V gene TRBV4-2; weak D call: TRBD2 (5 bases). The length of the CDR3 is 16 residues. CDR1 and CDR2 (germline): LGHNA, YNFKEQ. The germline V and J ends were trimmed by 3 bases and 6 bases, with 17 bases remaining between them. CDR3 region: CASSHRERVHPGELFF. In DNA form, the CDR3 reads TGTGCCAGCAGCCACCGGGAAAGGGTCCACCCCGGGGAGCTGTTTTTT.

This clone showed up just a few times. The rearrangement uses TRBV7-3 and TRBJ2-2; TRBD2 agrees at 7 bases. Trimming took 1 base from V and 7 from J; bases not matched to a gene: 9. The germline V gene has CDR1 SGHTA and CDR2 FQGTGA. The CDR3 sequence is 16 residues long. The CDR3 here is CASSLNSGPWSGELFF. CDR3 coding DNA: TGTGCCAGCAGCTTAAATAGCGGGCCCTGGAGCGGGGAGCTGTTTTTT.

The chain links TRBV5-4 to TRBJ2-1, with 11 bases identical to TRBD2. Germline V gene lookup returns CDR1 SGHNT and CDR2 YYREEE (reference sequence). This CDR3 contains 15 residues. Trimming removed 1 base from V and 6 bases from J; junction bases left unmatched: 3. The CDR3 loop is CASSLTSGSFNEQFF. CDR3 coding DNA: TGTGCCAGCAGCTTGACTAGCGGGAGCTTCAATGAGCAGTTCTTC.